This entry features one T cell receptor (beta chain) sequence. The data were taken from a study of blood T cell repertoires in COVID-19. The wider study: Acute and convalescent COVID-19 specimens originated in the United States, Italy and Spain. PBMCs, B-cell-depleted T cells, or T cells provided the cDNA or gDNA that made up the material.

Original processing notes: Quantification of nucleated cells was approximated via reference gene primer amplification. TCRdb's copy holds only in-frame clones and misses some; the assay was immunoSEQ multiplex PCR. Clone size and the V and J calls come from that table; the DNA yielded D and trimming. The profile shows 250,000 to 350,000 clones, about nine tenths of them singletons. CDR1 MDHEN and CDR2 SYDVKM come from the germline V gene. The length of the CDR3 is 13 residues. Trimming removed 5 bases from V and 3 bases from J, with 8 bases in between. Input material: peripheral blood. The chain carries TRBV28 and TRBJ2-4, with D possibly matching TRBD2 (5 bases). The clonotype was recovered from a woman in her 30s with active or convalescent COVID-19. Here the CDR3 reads CASSPRDKNIQYF. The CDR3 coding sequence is TGTGCCAGCAGTCCCCGGGACAAAAACATTCAGTACTTC.